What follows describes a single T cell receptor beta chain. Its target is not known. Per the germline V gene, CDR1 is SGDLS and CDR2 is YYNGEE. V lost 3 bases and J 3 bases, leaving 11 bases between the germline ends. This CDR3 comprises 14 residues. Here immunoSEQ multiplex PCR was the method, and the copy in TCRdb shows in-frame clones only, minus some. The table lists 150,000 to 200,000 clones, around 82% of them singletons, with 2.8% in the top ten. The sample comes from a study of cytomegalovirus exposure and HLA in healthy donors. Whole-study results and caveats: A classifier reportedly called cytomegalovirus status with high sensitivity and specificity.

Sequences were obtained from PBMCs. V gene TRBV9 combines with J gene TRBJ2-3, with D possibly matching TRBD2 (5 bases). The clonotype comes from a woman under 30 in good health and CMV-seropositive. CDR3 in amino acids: CASSAAGGTDTQYF. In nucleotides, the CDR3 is TGTGCCAGCAGCGCCGCGGGCGGAACAGATACGCAGTATTTT. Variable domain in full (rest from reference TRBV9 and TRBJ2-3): DSGVTQTPKHLITATGQRVTLRCSPRSGDLSVYWYQQSLDQGLQFLIQYYNGEERAKGNILERFSAQQFPDLHSELNLSSLELGDSALYFCASSAAGGTDTQYFGPGTRLTVL.